This T cell receptor beta chain was observed in a study of identical twins. Regarding the study as a whole: Twins shared out-of-frame alpha sequences with excess low generation probability. There were fewer insertions in abundant cord blood beta clonotypes, but memory repertoires showed no such pattern. Compared with models, monozygotic twins showed more out-of-frame TCR alpha sharing.

A remark on this clonotype: The antigen is not known.

Each CDR3 protein is one row after TCRdb ran MiXCR on the 5' RACE reads. In the table there are 430,000 or so distinct CDR3 sequences, 20% to 25% of which are singletons. CDR1 and CDR2 (germline): ENHRY, SYGVKD. The ends were cut back, 7 bases at V and 4 bases at J, with 11 bases in the middle. The CDR3 sequence is 13 residues long. The sample also formed part of further work on T cells expressing NK-cell markers.

Specimen: CD4+ T cells sorted from blood. The TCR comes from a woman between 18 and 30 years old in good health. This sequence joins TRBV10-3 and TRBJ1-5; a possible D gene is TRBD1 (5 bases). The CDR3: CAITQGLNQPQHF. In DNA form, the CDR3 reads TGTGCCATCACGCAGGGCCTAAATCAGCCCCAGCATTTT.